Detailed here is one T cell receptor beta chain. TCRdb's copy holds only in-frame clones and misses some; the assay was immunoSEQ multiplex PCR. Among 2 million to 2.5 million clones listed, under 95% were seen once. The data were obtained in a study of shared clonotypes between healthy human individuals. CDR3 length equals 15 residues. V gave up 1 base and J gave up 4 bases, with 13 bases separating them. Looked up from germline, CDR1 is MNHNS and CDR2 is SASEGT. CD45RO-negative CD8 cells positively selected for CCR7 made up the naive population, which excluded terminally differentiated effector memory CD45RA+ cells.

The sequencing sample was made of naive CD8+ T cells from PBMCs. The chain is built from TRBV6-1 and TRBJ2-5; either TRBD1 or TRBD2 may supply D (5 bases each). The receptor's source is a man younger than 30 in good health. Some clones in this sample may be carry-over from other donors' samples. The CDR3 DNA is TGTGCCAGCAGTGAAGAGGTGTCGGGGCGAGAGACCCAGTACTTC. This encodes CASSEEVSGRETQYF.